The 30 T cell receptor beta chains presented below share a single source sample, sequenced in a study of cytomegalovirus exposure and HLA in healthy donors. Data came from immunoSEQ multiplex PCR; TCRdb stores just in-frame clones and leaves some out. The profile covers 120,000 or so clones, with approximately 85% appearing a single time and around 5% taken by the ten largest. Source material: PBMCs. The source is a man in his late teens or twenties in good health and CMV-seronegative.

The chain joins TRBV5-6 to TRBJ1-2, with D possibly being TRBD1 (5 bases). The germline V gene has CDR1 SGHDT and CDR2 YYEEEE. The CDR3 has 16 amino acids. V was cut by 0 bases and J by 2 bases, with 14 bases left in between. The CDR3 nucleotides are TGTGCCAGCAGCTTGGCGGGGGGGGGAGTGAACTATGGCTACACCTTC. This sequence encodes CASSLAGGGVNYGYTF.

The gene calls are TRBV11-2 and TRBJ2-7, with 7 nucleotides matching TRBD2. The CDR3 spans 14 residues. After removal of 5 bases from V and 2 bases from J, the junction contained 6 bases not matched to a gene. From germline, CDR1 is SGHAT and CDR2 FQNNGV. For the CDR3, the DNA is TGTGCCAGCAGCCTTAGCGGGTCGGCCTACGAGCAGTACTTC. Its translation: CASSLSGSAYEQYF.

This CDR3 reads CSSDPGGGGDTQYF. The CDR3 DNA reads as TGCAGCTCTGACCCCGGGGGGGGTGGAGATACGCAGTATTTT. This chain joins TRBV29-1 and TRBJ2-3; the match to TRBD2 covers 8 bases. The length of the CDR3 is 14 residues. With 8 bases clipped from V and 5 bases from J, the junction kept 12 bases outside the gene matches. Germline V gene sequence: CDR1 SQVTM, CDR2 ANQGSEA.

The rearrangement joins TRBV7-2 to TRBJ2-3, with D possibly TRBD1 on 5 matching bases. The length of the CDR3 is 14 residues. The V end lost 4 bases, the J end lost 1 base, and 9 bases lay between the germline ends. Germline CDR1 is SGHTA and CDR2 is FQGNSA. CDR3 sequence: CASSSPTGTDTQYF. Here the CDR3 DNA reads TGTGCCAGCAGCTCCCCGACAGGCACAGATACGCAGTATTTT.

The gene calls are TRBV7-9 and TRBJ2-3; 10 positions match TRBD1. The CDR3 covers 17 residues. Germline V gene data show CDR1 as SEHNR and CDR2 as FQNEAQ (reference sequence). Trimming cost V 0 bases and J 5 bases; bases outside gene matches: 8. CDR3 bases: TGTGCCAGCAGCTTAGCCCCCGGACAGGGGGGCGGAGATACGCAGTATTTT. Translating gives CASSLAPGQGGGDTQYF.

The J gene is TRBJ1-3, the V gene TRBV6-1, with 7 bases lining up with TRBD1. CDR1 is MNHNS and CDR2 is SASEGT in the germline V gene. CDR3 size: 15 residues. V was pared by 8 bases and J by 0 bases, with 7 bases of the junction left unmatched. CDR3 in DNA: TGTGCCAGCCGTACAGGGGCGATCTCTGGAAACACCATATATTTT. Translated: CASRTGAISGNTIYF.

The chain links TRBV21-1 to TRBJ2-7; TRBD1, the D gene given by the table, was not confirmed from the DNA. TRBV21-1 is flagged as a pseudogene. CDR3 length: 16 amino acids. CDR3 in amino acids: CASSKGREGGFYEQYF. In DNA form, the CDR3 reads TGTGCCAGCAGCAAAGGGAGGGAAGGGGGCTTCTACGAGCAGTACTTC.

The rearrangement uses TRBV6-5 and TRBJ1-6; perhaps TRBD1 as D (5 bases). The CDR3 sequence is 14 residues long. Germline V gene lookup returns CDR1 MNHEY and CDR2 SVGAGI. The V gene lost 5 bases and the J gene lost 10 bases, with 15 bases spanning the gap. The CDR3 DNA reads as TGTGCCAGCAGTCCTGGGGGGGACTCCTCACCCCTCCACTTT. Protein sequence: CASSPGGDSSPLHF.

The chain combines TRBV19 with TRBJ1-5; D is ambiguous. CDR1 is LNHDA, CDR2 SQIVND, per germline (reference sequence). The V end was cut by 1 base, the J end by 11 bases, with 9 bases between. The CDR3 runs to 12 residues. As DNA, the CDR3 is TGTGCCAGTAGTATAGGCCGGGGAGCCCAGCATTTT. This translates into CASSIGRGAQHF.

CDR3 protein: CASSISGTGLRYEQYF. CDR3 nucleotides: TGTGCCAGCAGCATTTCCGGGACAGGGCTTCGATACGAGCAGTACTTC. The chain couples TRBV7-2 to TRBJ2-7, with 9 bases identical to TRBD1. Germline V gene lookup returns CDR1 SGHTA and CDR2 FQGNSA. J was trimmed by 4 bases and V by 5 bases; bases with no gene match: 12. The CDR3 runs 16 residues.

This sequence joins TRBV10-3 and TRBJ1-2, with TRBD1 matching over 8 bases. Trimming at V came to 4 bases and at J to 3 bases, leaving 10 bases not matched to a gene. This CDR3 contains 16 residues. CDR1 ENHRY and CDR2 SYGVKD come from the germline V gene. The CDR3 coding sequence is TGTGCCATCAGTGTTCGGACAGGGAGATTGGACTATGGCTACACCTTC. Its translation: CAISVRTGRLDYGYTF.

The chain uses TRBV30 and TRBJ2-1, with 10 bases lining up with TRBD2. V lost 2 bases and J lost 10; bases outside the gene matches: 5. The V gene's germline CDR1 is GTSNPN and CDR2 SVGIG (reference sequence). This CDR3 comprises 13 residues. The CDR3 spells CAWSLAGGKEQFF. CDR3 coding DNA: TGTGCCTGGAGTTTAGCGGGAGGTAAAGAGCAGTTCTTC.

The chain is built from TRBV10-3 and TRBJ1-4; 9 bases agree with TRBD1. Germline CDR1 and CDR2: ENHRY and SYGVKD. After removal of 0 bases from V and 7 bases from J, the junction contained 9 bases not matched to a gene. This CDR3 has 17 amino acids. The CDR3 DNA is TGTGCCATCAGTGAGTCTTATTCGGGACAGGGTTTTGAAAAACTGTTTTTT. It is translated as CAISESYSGQGFEKLFF.

This clone has only one observation. The chain carries TRBV6-5 and TRBJ1-1; D not certain. The CDR3 is 13 residues long. CDR1 and CDR2 (germline): MNHEY, SVGAGI. Between the trimmed V and J ends, which lost 4 bases and 1 base, there was a span of 7 bases. CDR3: CASSLPQNTEAFF. CDR3 in DNA: TGTGCCAGCAGTTTACCACAGAACACTGAAGCTTTCTTT.

This clone was seen a single time. The rearrangement links TRBV7-9 to TRBJ1-1; D is ambiguous. This CDR3 is built from 14 residues. With 5 bases removed from V and 5 bases from J, the gap between germline ends came to 15 bases. Germline assignment: CDR1 SEHNR and CDR2 FQNEAQ (reference sequence). This chain's CDR3 is CASSPRTGRTEAFF. The CDR3 coding sequence is TGTGCCAGCAGCCCCAGGACGGGAAGGACTGAAGCTTTCTTT.

The chain joins TRBV29-1 to TRBJ2-2, with D maybe TRBD2 (6 bases). CDR1 SQVTM and CDR2 ANQGSEA come from the germline V gene. This CDR3 has 14 residues. Trimming shortened V by 3 bases and J by 1 base, and 9 bases separated the two germline ends. The CDR3 is CSVERGLNTGELFF. Written as DNA, the CDR3 is TGCAGCGTTGAGCGGGGCCTGAACACCGGGGAGCTGTTTTTT.

The chain joins TRBV29-1 to TRBJ2-7; D is possibly TRBD2 (6 bases). V was cut by 3 bases and J by 5 bases, with 17 bases left in between. CDR3 length equals 14 residues. CDR1 SQVTM and CDR2 ANQGSEA come from the germline V gene. The CDR3 coding sequence is TGCAGCGTTGAGGATGAGGAGGGGCGGAACGAGCAGTACTTC. Translation gives CSVEDEEGRNEQYF.

This chain links TRBV18 with TRBJ1-4, with D possibly TRBD1 on 6 matching bases. The ends were cut back, 0 bases at V and 4 bases at J, with 9 bases in the middle. CDR1 is KGHSH, CDR2 LQKENI, per germline. The length of the CDR3 is 15 residues. CDR3 sequence reads: CASSPPDRINEKLFF. In nucleotides, the CDR3 is TGTGCCAGCTCACCACCGGACAGAATTAATGAAAAACTGTTTTTT.

In its sample, this clone was seen once. This rearrangement joins TRBV27 to TRBJ2-2; TRBD1 agrees at 7 bases. The CDR3 totals 13 residues. Unmatched junction bases numbered 6, after V lost 6 bases and J lost 8 bases. Germline V lookup: CDR1 MNHEY, CDR2 SMNVEV (reference sequence). The CDR3 DNA reads as TGTGCCAGCAGACGGACAGGAGGAGGGGAGCTGTTTTTT. It yields the protein CASRRTGGGELFF.

The rearrangement links TRBV13 to TRBJ2-7; 10 nucleotides match TRBD1. The V gene's germline CDR1 is PRHDT and CDR2 FYEKMQ (reference sequence). With V trimmed by 5 bases and J by 0 bases, 7 bases remained unmatched. This CDR3 is built from 16 residues. The DNA for the CDR3 is TGTGCCAGCAGCCCTGGGACAGGGGCGGACTCCTACGAGCAGTACTTC. Protein sequence: CASSPGTGADSYEQYF.

The sample holds one count of this clone. This chain links TRBV11-2 with TRBJ1-6; 9 positions match TRBD1. This CDR3 spans 18 amino acids. Looked up from germline, CDR1 is SGHAT and CDR2 is FQNNGV. Trimming at V came to 3 bases and at J to 2 bases, leaving 8 bases not matched to a gene. Written as DNA, the CDR3 is TGTGCCAGCAGCTTCAACACACGGGACAGGGCCTATAATTCACCCCTCCACTTT. This encodes CASSFNTRDRAYNSPLHF. The whole variable domain, filled in from reference TRBV11-2 and TRBJ1-6, reads EAGVAQSPRYKIIEKRQSVAFWCNPISGHATLYWYQQILGQGPKLLIQFQNNGVVDDSQLPKDRFSAERLKGVDSTLKIQPAKLEDSAVYLCASSFNTRDRAYNSPLHFGNGTRLTVT.

This sequence joins TRBV19 and TRBJ2-4; 9 bases agree with TRBD1. The V gene's germline CDR1 is LNHDA and CDR2 SQIVND (reference sequence). V shed 5 bases and J 5 bases; nucleotides not matched to a gene: 19. The CDR3 has 19 amino acids. The CDR3 spells CASSWFSGTGIFNENIQYF. The CDR3 bases are TGTGCCAGTAGTTGGTTTTCCGGGACAGGGATCTTCAATGAAAACATTCAGTACTTC.

The chain recombines TRBV7-9 with TRBJ1-1; TRBD1 might be the D (6 bases). The CDR3 is 12 amino acids. V was trimmed by 4 bases and J by 8 bases, leaving 11 bases between them. Germline V CDR1 and CDR2: SEHNR, FQNEAQ (reference sequence). As DNA, the CDR3 is TGTGCCAGCAGCTACAACAGGGACGAAGCTTTCTTT. This codes for CASSYNRDEAFF. The full variable domain, its missing parts supplied by reference TRBV7-9 and TRBJ1-1, is DTGVSQNPRHKITKRGQNVTFRCDPISEHNRLYWYRQTLGQGPEFLTYFQNEAQLEKSRLLSDRFSAERPKGSFSTLEIQRTEQGDSAMYLCASSYNRDEAFFGQGTRLTVV.

V is TRBV7-2 and J is TRBJ1-4; 8 bases match TRBD1. The CDR3 is 16 residues long. The trim removed 1 base at V and 8 bases at J, leaving 9 bases unmatched. Germline CDR1 reads SGHTA; CDR2 reads FQGNSA. The DNA of the CDR3 is TGTGCCAGCAGCTTAGTTGCCGGGGACAGGACCGAAAAACTGTTTTTT. It is translated as CASSLVAGDRTEKLFF.

The table lists this clone with a few counts. This sequence joins TRBV5-1 and TRBJ1-1, with 9 bases identical to TRBD1. Germline CDR1 and CDR2: SGHRS and YFSETQ. Trimming at V came to 4 bases and at J to 3 bases, leaving 10 bases not matched to a gene. This CDR3 has 16 amino acids. CDR3 DNA: TGCGCCAGCAGCGTGGGACAGGGTGGGTCGTACACTGAAGCTTTCTTT. As protein: CASSVGQGGSYTEAFF.

Notes on this clone: An end of the junction differs from the germline gene, which may be a read error. CDR3 protein: CASSMGTGGSGDTIYF. The CDR3 DNA reads TGTGCCAGTAGTATGGGGACAGGGGGGAGTGGAGACACCATATATTTT. The chain is built from TRBV19 and TRBJ1-3, with 11 bases aligning to TRBD1. Germline CDR1 reads LNHDA; CDR2 reads SQIVND (reference sequence). This CDR3 has 16 residues.

The chain links TRBV27 to TRBJ1-1; D possibly corresponds to TRBD1 (5 bases). V was trimmed by 5 bases and J by 0 bases, leaving 22 bases between them. Germline assignment: CDR1 MNHEY and CDR2 SMNVEV (reference sequence). The CDR3 is 18 amino acids. The CDR3 sequence is CASSTGPMTRGMNTEAFF. DNA for the CDR3: TGTGCCAGCAGTACGGGACCAATGACTAGAGGGATGAACACTGAAGCTTTCTTT.

The chain combines TRBV6-5 with TRBJ1-1, with D possibly being TRBD1 (5 bases). The CDR3 runs to 11 residues. The germline gives CDR1 MNHEY, CDR2 SVGAGI. The V gene lost 6 bases and the J gene lost 3 bases, with 5 bases spanning the gap. The chain's CDR3 is CASSRDTEAFF. In nucleotides, the CDR3 is TGTGCCAGCAGCAGGGACACTGAAGCTTTCTTT.

The chain links TRBV19 to TRBJ2-3; D unresolved. The CDR3 has 16 residues. Trimming removed 0 bases from V and 3 bases from J, with 13 bases in between. Germline V gives CDR1 LNHDA, CDR2 SQIVND (reference sequence). Written as DNA, the CDR3 is TGTGCCAGTAGTATAGAGTCTAGGCCAAGGACAGATACGCAGTATTTT. It is translated as CASSIESRPRTDTQYF.

The V gene is TRBV10-3, the J gene TRBJ2-1; perhaps TRBD2 as D (6 bases). Looked up from germline, CDR1 is ENHRY and CDR2 is SYGVKD. Deletions cut 2 bases from V and 2 bases from J, with 13 bases between. This CDR3 is 16 amino acids long. CDR3 nucleotides: TGTGCCATCAGTGAGGGAGGGGCTCTTACCTACAATGAGCAGTTCTTC. This translates into CAISEGGALTYNEQFF.